This record looks at one TCR beta chain sequence and its context. Sequenced by immunoSEQ multiplex PCR; TCRdb stores in-frame clones only, minus some. This table holds approximately 74,000 clones, 75% to 90% found once. Germline loops: CDR1 SGHVS, CDR2 FQNEAQ. The length of the CDR3 is 15 residues. Trimming left V 4 bases short and J 2 bases short, with 15 bases between. The data belong to a study of T cell responses to AZD1222 COVID-19 vaccine. The source material was peripheral blood, sampled on day 0 of AZD1222 vaccination. This sequence joins TRBV7-8 and TRBJ2-7; no clear D. The sequence derives from an adult in good health. The CDR3 DNA follows: TGTGCCAGCAGCTCCCGATCGGTCTTGGCCTACGAGCAGTACTTC. Translated: CASSSRSVLAYEQYF. The full variable domain, in which reference TRBV7-8 and TRBJ2-7 provide the parts outside the CDR3, is GAGVSQSPRYKVAKRGQDVALRCDPISGHVSLFWYQQALGQGPEFLTYFQNEAQLDKSGLPSDRFFAERPEGSVSTLKIQRTQQEDSAVYLCASSSRSVLAYEQYFGPGTRLTVT.